The source of this TCR beta chain is a study of Tregs in tolerant kidney transplant recipients. About the research overall: The nonmyeloablative bone marrow transplants came from related graft donors, with transient mixed chimerism. Findings and limits, study-wide: Some patients' samples used different primers over time, so nucleotide sequences weren't comparable.

As for this clone: Its target is not known.

Regulatory T cells were sorted from thawed PBMCs rested overnight at 37°C with 200 IU/ml IL-2. There are 13 residues in the CDR3. The ends were cut back, 3 bases at V and 1 base at J, with 6 bases in the middle. Germline CDR1 MNHNS, CDR2 SASEGT. Assay used: immunoSEQ multiplex PCR; TCRdb lists only in-frame clones, some missing. The table includes around 85,000 clones, approximately 89% detected once. The gene calls are TRBV6-1 and TRBJ1-1; tentatively, D is TRBD1 (5 bases). The sequence came from a human donor who received a combined kidney and bone marrow transplant. The sequenced sample was Tregs from blood, obtained before the transplant. The CDR3 sequence is CASSDQGNTEAFF. Here the CDR3 DNA reads TGTGCCAGCAGTGACCAGGGGAACACTGAAGCTTTCTTT.